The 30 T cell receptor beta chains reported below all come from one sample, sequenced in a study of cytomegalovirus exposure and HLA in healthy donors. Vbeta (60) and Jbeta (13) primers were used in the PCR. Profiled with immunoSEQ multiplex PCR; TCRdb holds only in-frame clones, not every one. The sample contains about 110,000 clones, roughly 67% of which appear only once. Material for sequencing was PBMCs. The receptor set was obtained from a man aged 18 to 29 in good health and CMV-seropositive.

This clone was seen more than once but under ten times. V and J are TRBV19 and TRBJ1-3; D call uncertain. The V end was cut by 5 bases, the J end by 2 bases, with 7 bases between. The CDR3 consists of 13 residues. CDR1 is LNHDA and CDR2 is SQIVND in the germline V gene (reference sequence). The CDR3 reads CASSEAAGNTIYF. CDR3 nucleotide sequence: TGTGCCAGTAGTGAGGCAGCTGGAAACACCATATATTTT.

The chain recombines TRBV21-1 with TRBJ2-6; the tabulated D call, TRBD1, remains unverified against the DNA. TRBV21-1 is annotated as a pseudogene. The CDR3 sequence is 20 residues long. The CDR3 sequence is CASSPRFRDRGRIGANVLTF. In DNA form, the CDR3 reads TGTGCCAGCAGCCCCCGGTTTCGGGACAGGGGGCGCATAGGGGCCAACGTCCTGACTTTC.

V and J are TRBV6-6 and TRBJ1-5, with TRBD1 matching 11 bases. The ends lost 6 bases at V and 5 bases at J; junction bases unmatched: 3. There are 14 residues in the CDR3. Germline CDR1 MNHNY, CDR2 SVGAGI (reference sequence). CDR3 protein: CASRGQGGDQPQHF. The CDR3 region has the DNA TGTGCCAGCAGGGGACAGGGGGGGGATCAGCCCCAGCATTTT.

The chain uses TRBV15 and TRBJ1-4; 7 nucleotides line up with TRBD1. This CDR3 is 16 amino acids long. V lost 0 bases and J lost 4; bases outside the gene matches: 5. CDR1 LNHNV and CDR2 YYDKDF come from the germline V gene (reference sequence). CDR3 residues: CATSRDRDRINEKLFF. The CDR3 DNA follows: TGTGCCACCAGCAGAGACCGGGACAGAATTAATGAAAAACTGTTTTTT.

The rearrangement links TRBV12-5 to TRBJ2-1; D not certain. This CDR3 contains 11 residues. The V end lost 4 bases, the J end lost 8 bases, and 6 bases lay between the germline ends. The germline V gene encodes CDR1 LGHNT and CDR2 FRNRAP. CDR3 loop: CASGYGDEQFF. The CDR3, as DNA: TGTGCTAGTGGTTACGGTGATGAGCAGTTCTTC.

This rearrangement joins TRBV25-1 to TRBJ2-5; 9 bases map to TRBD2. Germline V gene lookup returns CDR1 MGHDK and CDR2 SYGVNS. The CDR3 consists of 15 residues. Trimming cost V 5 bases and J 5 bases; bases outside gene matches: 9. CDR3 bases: TGTGCCAGCAGTACGCCGGGACTAGCCCGGGAGACCCAGTACTTC. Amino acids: CASSTPGLARETQYF.

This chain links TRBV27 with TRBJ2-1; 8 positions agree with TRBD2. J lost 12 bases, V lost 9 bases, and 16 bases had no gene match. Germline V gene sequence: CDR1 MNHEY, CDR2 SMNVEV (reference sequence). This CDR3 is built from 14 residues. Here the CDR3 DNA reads TGTGCCAGTTGGGCGAGCGGGGGATTACGAGCGCAGTTCTTC. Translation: CASWASGGLRAQFF.

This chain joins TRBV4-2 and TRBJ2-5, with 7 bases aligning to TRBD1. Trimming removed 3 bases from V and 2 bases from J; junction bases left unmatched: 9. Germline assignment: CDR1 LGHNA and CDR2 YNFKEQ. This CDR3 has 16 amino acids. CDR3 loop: CASSHLRGQKQETQYF. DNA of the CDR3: TGTGCCAGCAGCCATCTAAGGGGGCAGAAACAAGAGACCCAGTACTTC.

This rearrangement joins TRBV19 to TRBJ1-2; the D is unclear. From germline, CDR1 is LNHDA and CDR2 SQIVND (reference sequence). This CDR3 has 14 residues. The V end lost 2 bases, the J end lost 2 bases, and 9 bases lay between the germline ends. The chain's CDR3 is CASSIRVENYGYTF. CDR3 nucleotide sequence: TGTGCCAGTAGTATACGTGTGGAGAACTATGGCTACACCTTC.

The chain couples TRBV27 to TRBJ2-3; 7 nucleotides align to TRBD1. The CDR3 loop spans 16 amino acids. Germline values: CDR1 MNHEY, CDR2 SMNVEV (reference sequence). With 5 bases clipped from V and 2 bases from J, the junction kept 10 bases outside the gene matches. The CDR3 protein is CASSLYHRGNTDTQYF. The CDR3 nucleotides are TGTGCCAGCAGTCTATATCACAGGGGAAACACAGATACGCAGTATTTT.

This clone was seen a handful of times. In DNA form, the CDR3 reads TGTGCCAGCAGCCTGATTGATGACAGCCTCACCCTCCACTTT. Protein: CASSLIDDSLTLHF. The chain combines TRBV6-5 with TRBJ1-6; tentatively, D is TRBD1 (5 bases). V lost 6 bases and J 14 bases, leaving 20 bases between the germline ends. The CDR3 has 14 residues. The germline gives CDR1 MNHEY, CDR2 SVGAGI.

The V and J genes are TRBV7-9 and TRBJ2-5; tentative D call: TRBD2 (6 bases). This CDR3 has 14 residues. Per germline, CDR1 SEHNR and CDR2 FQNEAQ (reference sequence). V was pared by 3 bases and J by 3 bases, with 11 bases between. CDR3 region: CASSFGGGEETQYF. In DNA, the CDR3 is TGTGCCAGCAGCTTCGGGGGAGGCGAAGAGACCCAGTACTTC.

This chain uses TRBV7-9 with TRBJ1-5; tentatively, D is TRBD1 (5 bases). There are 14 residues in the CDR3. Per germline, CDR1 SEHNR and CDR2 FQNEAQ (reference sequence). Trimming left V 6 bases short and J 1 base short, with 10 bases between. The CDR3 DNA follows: TGTGCCAGCAGTGTGACAGACAGCAATCAGCCCCAGCATTTT. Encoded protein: CASSVTDSNQPQHF.

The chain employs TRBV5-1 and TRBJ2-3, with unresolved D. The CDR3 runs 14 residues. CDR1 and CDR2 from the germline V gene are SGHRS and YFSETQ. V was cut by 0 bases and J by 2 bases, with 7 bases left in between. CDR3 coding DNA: TGCGCCAGCAGCTTGGACGGGTTCACAGATACGCAGTATTTT. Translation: CASSLDGFTDTQYF.

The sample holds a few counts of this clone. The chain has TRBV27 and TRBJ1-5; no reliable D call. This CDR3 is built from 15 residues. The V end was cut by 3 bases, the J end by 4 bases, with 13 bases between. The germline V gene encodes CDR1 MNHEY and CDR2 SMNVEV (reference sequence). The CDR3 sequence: CASSFAQQANQPQHF. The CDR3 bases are TGTGCCAGCAGTTTCGCACAGCAAGCAAATCAGCCCCAGCATTTT.

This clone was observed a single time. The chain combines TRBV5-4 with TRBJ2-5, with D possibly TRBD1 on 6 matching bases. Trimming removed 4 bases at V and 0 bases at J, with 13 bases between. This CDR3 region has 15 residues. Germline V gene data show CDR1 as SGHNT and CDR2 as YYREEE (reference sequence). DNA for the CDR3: TGTGCCAGCAGCCCCACCGGACAGAACCAAGAGACCCAGTACTTC. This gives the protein CASSPTGQNQETQYF.

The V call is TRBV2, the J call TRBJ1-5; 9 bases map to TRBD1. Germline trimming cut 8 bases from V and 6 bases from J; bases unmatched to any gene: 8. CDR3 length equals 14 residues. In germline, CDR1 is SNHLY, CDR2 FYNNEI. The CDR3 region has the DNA TGTGCCAGCGGACCCGGGACAGGGAGTCAGCCCCAGCATTTT. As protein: CASGPGTGSQPQHF.

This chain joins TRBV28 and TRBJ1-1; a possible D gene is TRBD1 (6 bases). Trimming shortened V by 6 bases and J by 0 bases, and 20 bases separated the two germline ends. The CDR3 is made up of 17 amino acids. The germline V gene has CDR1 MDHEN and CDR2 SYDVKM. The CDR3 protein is CASSLPGPRGLNTEAFF. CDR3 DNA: TGTGCCAGCAGCCTGCCCGGCCCGAGGGGGTTGAACACTGAAGCTTTCTTT. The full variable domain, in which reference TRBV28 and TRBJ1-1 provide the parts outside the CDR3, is DVKVTQSSRYLVKRTGEKVFLECVQDMDHENMFWYRQDPGLGLRLIYFSYDVKMKEKGDIPEGYSVSREKKERFSLILESASTNQTSMYLCASSLPGPRGLNTEAFFGQGTRLTVV.

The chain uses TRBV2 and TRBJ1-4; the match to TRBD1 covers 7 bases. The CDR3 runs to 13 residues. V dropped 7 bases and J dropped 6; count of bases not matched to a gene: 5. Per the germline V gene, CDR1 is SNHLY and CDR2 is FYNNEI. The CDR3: CASKGQTYEKLFF. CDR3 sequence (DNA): TGTGCCAGCAAGGGACAGACCTATGAAAAACTGTTTTTT.

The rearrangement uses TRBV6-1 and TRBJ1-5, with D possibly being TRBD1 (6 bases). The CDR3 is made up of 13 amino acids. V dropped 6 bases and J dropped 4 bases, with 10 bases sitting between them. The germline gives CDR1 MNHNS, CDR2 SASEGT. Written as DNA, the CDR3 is TGTGCCAGCAGCAGGGGCTGGAATCAGCCCCAGCATTTT. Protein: CASSRGWNQPQHF.

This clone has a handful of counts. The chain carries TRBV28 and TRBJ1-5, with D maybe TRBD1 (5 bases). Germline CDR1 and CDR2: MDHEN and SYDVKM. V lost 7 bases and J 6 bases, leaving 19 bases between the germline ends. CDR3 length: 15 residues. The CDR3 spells CASTSDGVRGQPQHF. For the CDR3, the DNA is TGTGCCAGCACCTCTGATGGGGTTAGGGGTCAGCCCCAGCATTTT.

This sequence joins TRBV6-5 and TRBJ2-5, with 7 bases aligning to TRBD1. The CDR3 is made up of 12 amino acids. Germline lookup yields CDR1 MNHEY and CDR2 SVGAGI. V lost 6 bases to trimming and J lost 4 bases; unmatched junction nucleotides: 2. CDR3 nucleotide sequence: TGTGCCAGCAGGAGGGGGCTAGAGACCCAGTACTTC. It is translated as CASRRGLETQYF.

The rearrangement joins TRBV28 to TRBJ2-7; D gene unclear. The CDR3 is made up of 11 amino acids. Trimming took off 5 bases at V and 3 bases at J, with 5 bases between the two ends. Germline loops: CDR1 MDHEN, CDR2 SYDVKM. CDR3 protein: CASSTIYEQYF. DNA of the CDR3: TGTGCCAGCAGTACTATCTACGAGCAGTACTTC. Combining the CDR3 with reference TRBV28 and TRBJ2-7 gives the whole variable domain DVKVTQSSRYLVKRTGEKVFLECVQDMDHENMFWYRQDPGLGLRLIYFSYDVKMKEKGDIPEGYSVSREKKERFSLILESASTNQTSMYLCASSTIYEQYFGPGTRLTVT.

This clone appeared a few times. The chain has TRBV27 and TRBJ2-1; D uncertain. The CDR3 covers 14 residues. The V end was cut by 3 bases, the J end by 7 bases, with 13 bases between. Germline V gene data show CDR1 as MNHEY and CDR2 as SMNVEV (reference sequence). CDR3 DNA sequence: TGTGCCAGCAGTTTGCTGAGGAACGGGAATGAGCAGTTCTTC. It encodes CASSLLRNGNEQFF.

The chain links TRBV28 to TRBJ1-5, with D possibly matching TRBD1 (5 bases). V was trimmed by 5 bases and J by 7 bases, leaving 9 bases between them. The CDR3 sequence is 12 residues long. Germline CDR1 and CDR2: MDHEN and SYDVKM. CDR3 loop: CASSGGGQPQHF. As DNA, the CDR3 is TGTGCCAGCAGTGGGGGGGGACAGCCCCAGCATTTT.

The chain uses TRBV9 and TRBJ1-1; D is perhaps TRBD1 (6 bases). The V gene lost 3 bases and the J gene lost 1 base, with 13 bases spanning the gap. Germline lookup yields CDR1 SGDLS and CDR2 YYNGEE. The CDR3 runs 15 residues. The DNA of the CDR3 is TGTGCCAGCAGCGCAACCCAGACAGGGAACACTGAAGCTTTCTTT. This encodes CASSATQTGNTEAFF. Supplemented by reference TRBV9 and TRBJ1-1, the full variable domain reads DSGVTQTPKHLITATGQRVTLRCSPRSGDLSVYWYQQSLDQGLQFLIQYYNGEERAKGNILERFSAQQFPDLHSELNLSSLELGDSALYFCASSATQTGNTEAFFGQGTRLTVV.

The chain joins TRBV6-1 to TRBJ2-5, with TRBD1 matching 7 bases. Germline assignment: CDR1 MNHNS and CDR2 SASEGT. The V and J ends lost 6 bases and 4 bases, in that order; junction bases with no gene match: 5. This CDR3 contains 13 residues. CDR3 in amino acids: CASRETGLETQYF. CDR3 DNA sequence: TGTGCCAGCAGGGAGACAGGGTTAGAGACCCAGTACTTC.

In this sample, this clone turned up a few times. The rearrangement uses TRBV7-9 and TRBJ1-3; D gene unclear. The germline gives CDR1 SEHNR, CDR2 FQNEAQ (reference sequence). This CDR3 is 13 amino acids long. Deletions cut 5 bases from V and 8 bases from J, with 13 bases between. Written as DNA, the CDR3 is TGTGCCAGCAGCACCCCCAACGGGTACACCATATATTTT. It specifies CASSTPNGYTIYF.

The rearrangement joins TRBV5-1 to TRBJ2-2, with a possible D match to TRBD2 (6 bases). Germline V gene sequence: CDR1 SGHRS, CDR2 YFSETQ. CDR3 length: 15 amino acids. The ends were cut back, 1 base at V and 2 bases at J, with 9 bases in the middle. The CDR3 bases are TGCGCCAGCAGCTTGTTCGCGGGAAACACCGGGGAGCTGTTTTTT. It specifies CASSLFAGNTGELFF. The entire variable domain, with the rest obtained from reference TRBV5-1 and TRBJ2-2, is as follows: KAGVTQTPRYLIKTRGQQVTLSCSPISGHRSVSWYQQTPGQGLQFLFEYFSETQRNKGNFPGRFSGRQFSNSRSEMNVSTLELGDSALYLCASSLFAGNTGELFFGEGSRLTVL.

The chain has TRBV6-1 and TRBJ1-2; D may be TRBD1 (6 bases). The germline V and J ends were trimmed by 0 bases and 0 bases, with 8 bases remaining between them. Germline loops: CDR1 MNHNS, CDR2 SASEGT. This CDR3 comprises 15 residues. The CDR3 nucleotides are TGTGCCAGCAGTGAAGCTCGGACAGCTAACTATGGCTACACCTTC. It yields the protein CASSEARTANYGYTF.